These T cell receptor beta chains were read from a single sample in a study of shared clonotypes between healthy human individuals. Repertoires were generated with immunoSEQ multiplex PCR, while TCRdb's copy carries only in-frame clones and drops some. The sample consists of 2 million to 3 million clones, roughly nine tenths of them appearing once. The material sequenced was naive CD4+ T cells sorted from blood. These receptors all stem from a young man in good health. CDR3s include the opening cysteine and the closing phenylalanine or tryptophan. Fields, in order: V gene, D gene, J gene, clone size, CDR3 DNA, CDR3 protein. The D gene is left open where the match is weak. Clone size, where shown, is once, few, many, or a class for clones that have expanded.

TRBV2	.	TRBJ1-3	.	TGTGCCAGCAACGTAGGGACGGGAAACACCATATATTTT	CASNVGTGNTIYF
TRBV7-2	.	TRBJ2-5	.	TGTGCCAGCAGCTTACGGGGAGGTGGGCAAGAGACCCAGTACTTC	CASSLRGGGQETQYF
TRBV6-5	.	TRBJ2-7	.	TGTGCCACCACGCGGGGGCCGGCGGACGAGCAGTACTTC	CATTRGPADEQYF
TRBV29-1	.	TRBJ2-7	once	TGCAGCGTTGAAGTGTCGGGGCGGCCCTACGAGCAGTACTTC	CSVEVSGRPYEQYF
TRBV2	.	TRBJ2-7	.	TGTGCCAGCAATCTGGTAGGAGGGGGGCAGTACTTC	CASNLVGGGQYF
TRBV19	TRBD1	TRBJ1-1	.	TGTGCCAGTAACAGGGGGCGCGGGACTGAAGCTTTCTTT	CASNRGRGTEAFF
TRBV18	TRBD1	TRBJ2-3	.	TGTGCCAGCTCCCGGTCGACAGGGGGGACAGATACGCAGTATTTT	CASSRSTGGTDTQYF
TRBV11-3	.	TRBJ2-3	.	TGTGCCAGCAGCCCCGACGGCAGCACAGATACGCAGTATTTT	CASSPDGSTDTQYF
TRBV30	TRBD1	TRBJ2-4	few	TGTGCCTGGCTGACAGGGAAAAACATTCAGTACTTC	CAWLTGKNIQYF
TRBV7-9	.	TRBJ2-3	.	TGTGCCAGCAGCTTACGAAGGCCCACAGATACGCAGTATTTT	CASSLRRPTDTQYF
TRBV5-5	TRBD1	TRBJ2-7	.	TGTGCCAGCAGCTCAACAGGGGTAGACCCCTACGAGCAGTACTTC	CASSSTGVDPYEQYF
TRBV7-9	TRBD2	TRBJ2-7	.	TGTGCCAGCAGCCAGGGTGGGACTAGCGGGAGCGGTCAGTACTTC	CASSQGGTSGSGQYF
TRBV15	.	TRBJ2-7	.	TGTGCCACCAGGCTGGGGGGTATCTACGAGCAGTACTTC	CATRLGGIYEQYF
TRBV4-3	TRBD1	TRBJ2-5	.	TGCGCCAGCAGCCAAGAAGGGGGCATGGGGGAGACCCAGTACTTC	CASSQEGGMGETQYF
TRBV6-5	.	TRBJ2-2	.	TGTGCCAGCAGCACTTCCCACGCGAACACCGGGGAGCTGTTTTTT	CASSTSHANTGELFF
TRBV30	.	TRBJ2-2	.	TGTGCCTGGAGGAAATGGGGTAACACCGGGGAGCTGTTTTTT	CAWRKWGNTGELFF
TRBV25-1	TRBD1	TRBJ1-2	.	TGTGCCAGCGGAACCTCCGGGACAGACCTTCATGGCTACACCTTC	CASGTSGTDLHGYTF
TRBV7-9	.	TRBJ1-1	few	TGTGCCAGCAGCTTACAGGACACGATGAACACTGAAGCTTTCTTT	CASSLQDTMNTEAFF
TRBV5-1	.	TRBJ2-2	.	TGCGCCAGCAGCTTGGAGTGGGAGCTGTTTTTT	CASSLEWELFF
TRBV27	.	TRBJ2-7	.	TGTGCCAGCAGTTTCCATCAGGGCGAGCAGTACTTC	CASSFHQGEQYF
TRBV28	.	TRBJ1-2	.	TGTGCCAGCAGGCAAGAGGGGCTCGGGGACGGCTACACCTTC	CASRQEGLGDGYTF
TRBV5-8	.	TRBJ2-7	.	TGTGCCAGCAGCTTGGGAGTGGGCCTCTACGAGCAGTACTTC	CASSLGVGLYEQYF
TRBV5-1	TRBD1	TRBJ2-5	.	TGCGCCAGCAGCCCGGGCTTAGGGGGCGACTCGGAGACCCAGTACTTC	CASSPGLGGDSETQYF
TRBV7-2	TRBD2	TRBJ2-7	.	TGTGCCAGCAGCTCCCTAGCGGGAGTGGAGGCCTACGAGCAGTACTTC	CASSSLAGVEAYEQYF
TRBV19	.	TRBJ2-7	.	TGTGCCAGTAGTACGGCAGGGATCTACGAGCAGTACTTC	CASSTAGIYEQYF
TRBV18	.	TRBJ1-4	.	TGTGCCAGCTCCCAGGGAGGCGAAAAACTGTTTTTT	CASSQGGEKLFF
TRBV7-8	.	TRBJ1-2	.	TGTGCCAGCAGCTTAGTTGGGGGTGCTGGCTATGGCTACACCTTC	CASSLVGGAGYGYTF
TRBV2	.	TRBJ1-5	.	TGTGCCAGCAGTGAATCGGGGGGCGGTCAGCCCCAGCATTTT	CASSESGGGQPQHF
TRBV18	.	TRBJ1-5	.	TGTGCCAGCTCATCCGGACAGCCCAATCAGCCCCAGCATTTT	CASSSGQPNQPQHF
TRBV6-5	.	TRBJ1-3	.	TGTGCCAGCGGATGGAGGGAGGGAAACACCATATATTTT	CASGWREGNTIYF
TRBV5-4	.	TRBJ1-2	.	TGTGCCAGCAGCTTGGACCGGAGCGATGGCTACACCTTC	CASSLDRSDGYTF
TRBV28	.	TRBJ2-1	.	TGTGCCAGCAAAAGGCAGGGCGGCGGCTCCAAAAACAATGAGCAGTTCTTC	CASKRQGGGSKNNEQFF
TRBV18	.	TRBJ2-1	once	TGTGCCAGCTCACCCCGGCAGACTTTGGATGAGCAGTTCTTC	CASSPRQTLDEQFF
TRBV4-1	.	TRBJ2-3	.	TGCGCCAGCAGCCAGGCCAGGGTAAGCACAGATACGCAGTATTTT	CASSQARVSTDTQYF
TRBV6-5	TRBD1	TRBJ1-6	.	TGTGCCAGCAGTTACTCGAATAGGGGGCGCGGCTCCCTCCACTTT	CASSYSNRGRGSLHF
TRBV15	TRBD1	TRBJ2-3	.	TGTGCCACCAGCTCCAGGACAGGGGGAACAGATACGCAGTATTTT	CATSSRTGGTDTQYF
TRBV15	.	TRBJ2-3	.	TGTGCCACGGCGAGCTGGGGAGATACGCAGTATTTT	CATASWGDTQYF
TRBV20-1	TRBD2	TRBJ2-7	.	TGCAGTGCCGGGGGAGGGAACGAGCAGTACTTC	CSAGGGNEQYF
TRBV7-9	TRBD2	TRBJ2-5	.	TGTGCCAGCAGCGAAGGACTAGCGGTCGGAGTTGGCTTAGAGACCCAGTACTTC	CASSEGLAVGVGLETQYF
TRBV6-6	.	TRBJ2-2	once	TGTGCCAGCAGCTCCGATGCCGGGGAGCTGTTTTTT	CASSSDAGELFF
TRBV30	.	TRBJ2-7	.	TGTGCCTGGAGCCTGGAGGGTCCCCACGAGCAGTACTTC	CAWSLEGPHEQYF
TRBV11-2	.	TRBJ1-6	.	TGTGCCACCACGGACAGTCATAATTCACCCCTCCACTTT	CATTDSHNSPLHF
TRBV19	TRBD1	TRBJ1-2	.	TGTGCCAGTAGTTTCTGGGACAGGGGGCAGGGCTACACCTTC	CASSFWDRGQGYTF
TRBV5-1	.	TRBJ2-1	.	TGCGCCAGCGGCTCCGGGGGTTACAATGAGCAGTTCTTC	CASGSGGYNEQFF
TRBV5-4	TRBD2	TRBJ2-7	.	TGTGCCAGCAGCAGCCGACTAGCTAGCTCCTACGAGCAGTACTTC	CASSSRLASSYEQYF
TRBV6-1	.	TRBJ2-7	.	TGTGCCAGCAGTGAGTTAAGGCCCGCGCGGCCCTCCTACGAGCAGTACTTC	CASSELRPARPSYEQYF
TRBV6-1	TRBD1	TRBJ1-3	.	TGTGCCAGCAGTGCAGACAGGGGGCCTGGAAACACCATATATTTT	CASSADRGPGNTIYF
TRBV18	TRBD1	TRBJ1-6	.	TGTGCCAGCTCACCTGACAGGGGTAATTCACCCCTCCACTTT	CASSPDRGNSPLHF
TRBV11-2	TRBD2	TRBJ2-5	.	TGTGCCAGCACGCCGGGACTAGTGCAGTACTTC	CASTPGLVQYF
TRBV5-1	.	TRBJ2-3	.	TGCGCCAGCAGCTTCCGGCCCGAACGGACAGATACGCAGTATTTT	CASSFRPERTDTQYF
TRBV7-2	.	TRBJ2-7	.	TGTGCCAGCAGCTTATTTCCAGGTTCGTCCTACGAGCAGTACTTC	CASSLFPGSSYEQYF
TRBV30	TRBD1	TRBJ1-3	.	TGTGCCTGGGGATTCAGGGGGCAGGGAGGAAACACCATATATTTT	CAWGFRGQGGNTIYF
TRBV25-1	.	TRBJ2-3	.	TGTGCCAGCAGGGATAGTACAGGGATTGGAGATACGCAGTATTTT	CASRDSTGIGDTQYF
TRBV10-2	.	TRBJ2-1	.	TGCGCCAGCACTACCACCGCGGGAATCAGGTTGGAGTTCTTC	CASTTTAGIRLEFF
TRBV7-7	TRBD1	TRBJ2-5	.	TGTGCTAGCAGCTTGGGGACAGGGGGCAAGACCCAGTACTTC	CASSLGTGGKTQYF
TRBV19	.	TRBJ2-3	.	TGTGCCAGTAGTATCGGGGGAAGGACAGATACGCAGTATTTT	CASSIGGRTDTQYF
TRBV5-1	.	TRBJ2-3	.	TGCGCCAGCAGCTTGGTGTTAGACACAGATACGCAGTATTTT	CASSLVLDTDTQYF